The 14 T cell receptor beta chains below come from one sample, sequenced in a study of blood T cells in healthy people across ages (dated by TCRdb to the mid-2010s). Library creation used 5' RACE. Sequencing relied on an Illumina HiSeq 2500. The second PCR ran for about 6 to 12 cycles and used a J-beta primer mix along with a sample-barcoded 5' primer. Through fastp at Q25 and MiXCR, TCRdb rebuilt clones from the public reads, retaining in-frame beta chains. Identical CDR3 proteins give one entry, which carries the most common genes and DNA. The sample table records over 500,000 distinct CDR3 sequences; about a quarter of these occur just once. Approximately 3.6% of the sample lies in the top ten. The same sample was also studied in work on T cells of mothers and their children.

The sample taken for sequencing was blood. These receptors came from a boy aged 2 to 10 in good health.

V is TRBV30 and J is TRBJ1-3, with D uncertain. Per germline, CDR1 GTSNPN and CDR2 SVGIG (reference sequence). The CDR3 spans 14 residues. Trimming cost V 5 bases and J 0 bases, with 11 bases left between them. CDR3 sequence (DNA): TGTGCCTGGGACTTTGCGACCTCTGGAAACACCATATATTTT. Amino acid sequence: CAWDFATSGNTIYF.

This chain connects TRBV19 to TRBJ2-3, with TRBD2 identical over 7 bases. The CDR3 has 15 residues. From germline, CDR1 is LNHDA and CDR2 SQIVND (reference sequence). V shed 3 bases and J 0 bases; nucleotides not matched to a gene: 3. This chain's CDR3 is CASSMRRESTDTQYF. The CDR3 DNA reads as TGTGCCAGTAGTATGAGGCGGGAGAGCACAGATACGCAGTATTTT.

In its sample, this clonotype was seen a few times. The genes are TRBV18 and TRBJ2-7; 8 bases agree with TRBD1. The CDR3 sequence is 15 residues long. Trimming cost V 3 bases and J 1 base; bases outside gene matches: 5. The germline gives CDR1 KGHSH, CDR2 LQKENI. Written as DNA, the CDR3 is TGTGCCAGCTCACCGAGGGACAGGAGTTCCTACGAGCAGTACTTC. Translation: CASSPRDRSSYEQYF.

V is TRBV4-2 and J is TRBJ2-3, with a tentative D call TRBD2 (5 bases). The length of the CDR3 is 15 residues. Trimming removed 1 base at V and 1 base at J, with 9 bases between. Per germline, CDR1 LGHNA and CDR2 YNFKEQ. The CDR3 sequence is CASSQGGERTDTQYF. CDR3 bases: TGTGCCAGCAGCCAAGGTGGGGAGCGCACAGATACGCAGTATTTT.

J is TRBJ2-7 and V is TRBV13; no clear D. The better agreement between TRBJ2-1 and the DNA end casts doubt on the J call. The germline gives CDR1 PRHDT, CDR2 FYEKMQ (reference sequence). This CDR3 is 15 amino acids long. DNA for the CDR3: TGTGCCAGCAGCTTGTACAGAGACCCCGACAATGAGCAGTTCTTC. It is translated as CASSLYRDPDNEQFF.

This clonotype came up many times. The rearrangement links TRBV6-1 to TRBJ1-5; TRBD1 might be the D (6 bases). Per germline, CDR1 MNHNS and CDR2 SASEGT. The CDR3 consists of 13 residues. Trimming removed 3 bases from V and 9 bases from J, with 12 bases in between. As DNA, the CDR3 is TGTGCCAGCAGTGAGTCTTGGGGGCTGCCCCAGCATTTT. Its translation: CASSESWGLPQHF.

The J gene is TRBJ2-3, the V gene TRBV24-1; a weak D match, TRBD2 (5 bases). This CDR3 contains 13 residues. Germline CDR1 and CDR2: KGHDR and SFDVKD. The V end lost 7 bases, the J end lost 6 bases, and 13 bases lay between the germline ends. CDR3: CATSQRFGDTQYF. In DNA, the CDR3 is TGTGCCACCAGCCAGCGGTTCGGGGATACGCAGTATTTT.

This clonotype was seen a few times. V is TRBV6-6 and J is TRBJ2-2; a possible D gene is TRBD2 (7 bases). Germline V CDR1 and CDR2: MNHNY, SVGAGI (reference sequence). This CDR3 spans 13 amino acids. V was pared by 7 bases and J by 6 bases, with 12 bases between. The CDR3 DNA reads TGTGCCAGCATCGGGGGGCCCCCCGGGGAGCTGTTTTTT. Translated: CASIGGPPGELFF.

The chain carries TRBV12-5 and TRBJ1-5, with 11 bases matching TRBD1. Germline CDR1 is LGHNT and CDR2 is FRNRAP. CDR3 length: 14 amino acids. The junction had 4 bases not matched to a gene; V was cut back by 5 bases and J by 7 bases. CDR3 sequence: CASGTGQGAQPQHF. The CDR3 DNA is TGTGCTAGTGGTACAGGACAGGGGGCCCAGCCCCAGCATTTT.

V usage is TRBV18 and J usage is TRBJ2-5; 12 bases match TRBD2. The CDR3 totals 18 residues. Trimming removed 2 bases from V and 4 bases from J; junction bases left unmatched: 11. Germline CDR1 reads KGHSH; CDR2 reads LQKENI. CDR3 in amino acids: CASSPASGRAQVRETQYF. DNA for the CDR3: TGTGCCAGCTCACCAGCTAGCGGGAGGGCCCAGGTTCGAGAGACCCAGTACTTC.

The genes are TRBV11-2 and TRBJ2-1; no firm D call. The J call is in doubt because the DNA end fits TRBJ2-7 better. CDR1 SGHAT and CDR2 FQNNGV come from the germline V gene. The CDR3 contains 12 residues. This CDR3 is CASSPTVVEQYF. As DNA, the CDR3 is TGTGCCAGCAGCCCCACCGTGGTTGAGCAGTACTTC.

This clonotype was found a few times. V gene TRBV5-1 combines with J gene TRBJ2-5; weak D call: TRBD2 (6 bases). With the DNA end fitting TRBJ2-7 better, the J assignment may be wrong. Per the germline V gene, CDR1 is SGHRS and CDR2 is YFSETQ. CDR3 length: 16 amino acids. The CDR3 region has the DNA TGCGCCAGCAGCTTGGCCGGCGGGGCTAGCTCCTACGAGCAGTACTTC. Its protein product is CASSLAGGASSYEQYF.

The CDR3 protein is CSASQTSGSIGEQYF. The CDR3 nucleotides are TGCAGTGCTAGTCAGACTAGCGGGAGTATTGGCGAGCAGTACTTC. The rearrangement joins TRBV20-1 to TRBJ2-7, with TRBD2 matching 12 bases. After removal of 3 bases from V and 6 bases from J, the junction contained 9 bases not matched to a gene. The CDR3 contains 15 residues. The germline V gene encodes CDR1 DFQATT and CDR2 SNEGSKA (reference sequence).

This clonotype was observed a handful of times. This rearrangement joins TRBV12-3 or TRBV12-4 to TRBJ2-7; the D is unclear. The better agreement between TRBJ2-1 and the DNA end casts doubt on the J call. The CDR3 sequence is 13 residues long. CDR3 DNA: TGTGCCAGCAGTTTACCCGTAAACAATGAGCAGTTCTTC. This encodes CASSLPVNNEQFF.